This is a list of T cell receptor beta chains from one sample in a study of OX40 agonist ivuxolimab in advanced cancers. Produced via immunoSEQ multiplex PCR; TCRdb's table is partial and in-frame only. The sample consists of about 84,000 clones, around 84% of them appearing once. Sequencing was performed on CD4+ or CD8+ T cells sorted from blood, taken in a trial of the OX40 agonist ivuxolimab. Every receptor here comes from an adult with an advanced solid tumor such as melanoma, head and neck, liver or kidney cancer. Both conserved end residues are part of each CDR3. The order of the fields is D gene, J gene, clone size, V gene, CDR3 DNA, CDR3 protein. The D gene is left open where the match is weak. Size values are once, few and many counts, or a class for expanded clones, and some rows have none.

D gene: -
J gene: TRBJ1-3
clone size: -
V gene: TRBV6-1
CDR3 DNA: TGTGCCAGCAGTGACTCTGGAAACACCATATATTTT
CDR3 protein: CASSDSGNTIYF

D gene: -
J gene: TRBJ1-2
clone size: once
V gene: TRBV28
CDR3 DNA: TGTGCCAGCACTAGGGGGGGGTCTTTCAGCGGCTATGGCTACACCTTC
CDR3 protein: CASTRGGSFSGYGYTF

D gene: TRBD1
J gene: TRBJ2-2
clone size: -
V gene: TRBV11-1
CDR3 DNA: TGTGCCAGCAGCTTGGGACAGGGAACCGGGGAGCTGTTTTTT
CDR3 protein: CASSLGQGTGELFF

D gene: -
J gene: TRBJ2-3
clone size: -
V gene: TRBV5-3
CDR3 DNA: TGTGCCAGAAGCTTGTCGCAGGGGGGGACAGATACGCAGTATTTT
CDR3 protein: CARSLSQGGTDTQYF

D gene: -
J gene: TRBJ1-3
clone size: -
V gene: TRBV7-9
CDR3 DNA: TGTGCCAGCAGCTTACGGGGGCTAGAGGGAAACACCATATATTTT
CDR3 protein: CASSLRGLEGNTIYF

D gene: -
J gene: TRBJ1-6
clone size: -
V gene: TRBV11-2
CDR3 DNA: TGTGCCAGCAGCTTAGCCCTGGAAGGTTCACCCCTCCACTTT
CDR3 protein: CASSLALEGSPLHF

D gene: -
J gene: TRBJ1-5
clone size: once
V gene: TRBV14
CDR3 DNA: TGTGCCAGCAGCGGTAGCAGCAATCAGCCCCAGCATTTT
CDR3 protein: CASSGSSNQPQHF

D gene: TRBD2
J gene: TRBJ2-1
clone size: -
V gene: TRBV2
CDR3 DNA: TGTGCCAGCAGCCGTAGACTAGCTTCCAATGAGCAGTTCTTC
CDR3 protein: CASSRRLASNEQFF

D gene: -
J gene: TRBJ1-4
clone size: -
V gene: TRBV28
CDR3 DNA: TGTGCCAGCAGTTTCCTAAGGGGTCAAACTAATGAAAAACTGTTTTTT
CDR3 protein: CASSFLRGQTNEKLFF

D gene: -
J gene: TRBJ1-5
clone size: -
V gene: TRBV28
CDR3 DNA: TGTGCCAGCAGTTTATGGGGGGATCAGCCCCAGCATTTT
CDR3 protein: CASSLWGDQPQHF

D gene: -
J gene: TRBJ2-5
clone size: -
V gene: TRBV6-1
CDR3 DNA: TGTGCCAGCAGTGAAGGACTAATTAGCGAAGAGACCCAGTACTTC
CDR3 protein: CASSEGLISEETQYF

D gene: -
J gene: TRBJ1-1
clone size: -
V gene: TRBV7-8
CDR3 DNA: TGTGCCAGCAGCTTAGATCAGGGGCCTATGAACACTGAAGCTTTCTTT
CDR3 protein: CASSLDQGPMNTEAFF

D gene: TRBD1
J gene: TRBJ1-4
clone size: -
V gene: TRBV5-8
CDR3 DNA: TGTGCCAGCAGCTTTACAACAGGGGCTAATGGCAATGAAAAACTGTTTTTT
CDR3 protein: CASSFTTGANGNEKLFF

D gene: -
J gene: TRBJ1-4
clone size: -
V gene: TRBV19
CDR3 DNA: TGTGCCAGTAGTTCCAGCAGGTACCCCACGGCATATGAAAAACTGTTTTTT
CDR3 protein: CASSSSRYPTAYEKLFF

D gene: TRBD1
J gene: TRBJ1-2
clone size: -
V gene: TRBV5-1
CDR3 DNA: TGCGCCAGCAGCTTGGCTACAGGGGGCAAGGGCTATGGCTACACCTTC
CDR3 protein: CASSLATGGKGYGYTF

D gene: -
J gene: TRBJ2-3
clone size: -
V gene: TRBV2
CDR3 DNA: TGTGCCAGCAGTGATCGGGCCAGGGCCAGCACAGATACGCAGTATTTT
CDR3 protein: CASSDRARASTDTQYF

D gene: -
J gene: TRBJ1-2
clone size: -
V gene: TRBV28
CDR3 DNA: TGTGCCAGCTATCACAGAATCTATGGCTACACCTTC
CDR3 protein: CASYHRIYGYTF

D gene: -
J gene: TRBJ2-4
clone size: -
V gene: TRBV5-1
CDR3 DNA: TGCGCCAGCAGCTTGGGGGTTACAGCCAAAAACATTCAGTACTTC
CDR3 protein: CASSLGVTAKNIQYF

D gene: -
J gene: TRBJ1-3
clone size: -
V gene: TRBV29-1
CDR3 DNA: TGCAGCGTTGTTTTTACTGGGGGCGAGGGAAACACCATATATTTT
CDR3 protein: CSVVFTGGEGNTIYF

D gene: -
J gene: TRBJ2-5
clone size: -
V gene: TRBV5-1
CDR3 DNA: TGCGCCAGCAGCTTGATGCCAGGCCAAGAGACCCAGTACTTC
CDR3 protein: CASSLMPGQETQYF

D gene: -
J gene: TRBJ1-5
clone size: -
V gene: TRBV9
CDR3 DNA: TGTGCCAGCAGCGTAGGAGTCGGAACTCAGCCCCAGCATTTT
CDR3 protein: CASSVGVGTQPQHF

D gene: TRBD1
J gene: TRBJ1-4
clone size: -
V gene: TRBV7-2
CDR3 DNA: TGTGCCAGCAGCTCCAGGGGGACTAATGAAAAACTGTTTTTT
CDR3 protein: CASSSRGTNEKLFF

D gene: TRBD2
J gene: TRBJ2-7
clone size: -
V gene: TRBV30
CDR3 DNA: TGTGCCTGGAGATTGGGGGGGTACGAGCAGTACTTC
CDR3 protein: CAWRLGGYEQYF

D gene: -
J gene: TRBJ1-4
clone size: -
V gene: TRBV7-6
CDR3 DNA: TGTGCCAGCAGCTTCCCGGGGGAAAAACTGTTTTTT
CDR3 protein: CASSFPGEKLFF

D gene: -
J gene: TRBJ2-4
clone size: once
V gene: TRBV19
CDR3 DNA: TGTGCCTTAGTGGACATTCAGTACTTC
CDR3 protein: CALVDIQYF

D gene: -
J gene: TRBJ2-3
clone size: -
V gene: TRBV11-2
CDR3 DNA: TGTGCCAGCGTCACCGGGGGGCCCACAGATACGCAGTATTTT
CDR3 protein: CASVTGGPTDTQYF

D gene: -
J gene: TRBJ2-3
clone size: -
V gene: TRBV5-5
CDR3 DNA: TGTGCCAGCAGCCCAAATATGGTAACAGATACGCAGTATTTT
CDR3 protein: CASSPNMVTDTQYF

D gene: -
J gene: TRBJ2-2
clone size: -
V gene: TRBV29-1
CDR3 DNA: TGCAGCGTTGCGGGGACAACGAGCACCGGGGAGCTGTTTTTT
CDR3 protein: CSVAGTTSTGELFF

D gene: TRBD1
J gene: TRBJ1-5
clone size: medium-sized
V gene: TRBV7-2
CDR3 DNA: TGTGCCAGCAGCGCCCGGACAGGGCGCGGCAATCAGCCCCAGCATTTT
CDR3 protein: CASSARTGRGNQPQHF

D gene: TRBD1
J gene: TRBJ1-5
clone size: -
V gene: TRBV27
CDR3 DNA: TGTGCCAGTGGGACAGGGGGCGTCACACCCCAGCCCCAGCATTTT
CDR3 protein: CASGTGGVTPQPQHF

D gene: TRBD1
J gene: TRBJ2-7
clone size: -
V gene: TRBV30
CDR3 DNA: TGTGCCTGGAGTCGGGACAGTTCCTTCGAGCAGTACTTC
CDR3 protein: CAWSRDSSFEQYF

D gene: -
J gene: TRBJ2-7
clone size: -
V gene: TRBV6-5
CDR3 DNA: TGTGCCAGCAGTTACGGCGGGGGCGCTTCCTACGAGCAGTACTTC
CDR3 protein: CASSYGGGASYEQYF

D gene: TRBD2
J gene: TRBJ2-1
clone size: -
V gene: TRBV27
CDR3 DNA: TGTGCCAGCAGTACCGGACTAGTTAATGAGCAGTTCTTC
CDR3 protein: CASSTGLVNEQFF

D gene: -
J gene: TRBJ2-1
clone size: -
V gene: TRBV18
CDR3 DNA: TGTGCCAGCTCCCCAATCGAGGGGGGCAATGAGCAGTTCTTC
CDR3 protein: CASSPIEGGNEQFF

D gene: TRBD1
J gene: TRBJ2-6
clone size: -
V gene: TRBV19
CDR3 DNA: TGTGCCAGTAGTACAACAGGGGCTGGGGCCAACGTCCTGACTTTC
CDR3 protein: CASSTTGAGANVLTF

D gene: -
J gene: TRBJ2-3
clone size: -
V gene: TRBV2
CDR3 DNA: TGTGCCAGCAGTGAGGCGGGGGCTCCTTCCACAGATACGCAGTATTTT
CDR3 protein: CASSEAGAPSTDTQYF

D gene: TRBD1
J gene: TRBJ1-2
clone size: -
V gene: TRBV28
CDR3 DNA: TGTGCCAGCACCCTCGCAGGGGACAGGGGAGACTATGGCTACACCTTC
CDR3 protein: CASTLAGDRGDYGYTF

D gene: -
J gene: TRBJ1-1
clone size: -
V gene: TRBV4-1
CDR3 DNA: TGCGCCAGCAGCCAAGCAGGGGTATGGCACACTGAAGCTTTCTTT
CDR3 protein: CASSQAGVWHTEAFF

D gene: -
J gene: TRBJ1-2
clone size: -
V gene: TRBV7-9
CDR3 DNA: TGTGCCAGCAGCTTAGTAGAGGGTACCTATGGCTACACCTTC
CDR3 protein: CASSLVEGTYGYTF

D gene: TRBD1
J gene: TRBJ2-6
clone size: few
V gene: TRBV5-1
CDR3 DNA: TGCGCCAGCAGCCGCAGGTCCGGGACAGGGTTATCTGGGGCCAACGTCCTGACTTTC
CDR3 protein: CASSRRSGTGLSGANVLTF

D gene: -
J gene: TRBJ1-2
clone size: -
V gene: TRBV5-4
CDR3 DNA: TGTGCCAGCAGCGCGGACGGGAACTATGGCTACACCTTC
CDR3 protein: CASSADGNYGYTF

D gene: -
J gene: TRBJ2-2
clone size: -
V gene: TRBV19
CDR3 DNA: TGTGCCAGTAGTATTAACGGGGGGCGGTTAGTGGGCACCGGGGAGCTGTTTTTT
CDR3 protein: CASSINGGRLVGTGELFF